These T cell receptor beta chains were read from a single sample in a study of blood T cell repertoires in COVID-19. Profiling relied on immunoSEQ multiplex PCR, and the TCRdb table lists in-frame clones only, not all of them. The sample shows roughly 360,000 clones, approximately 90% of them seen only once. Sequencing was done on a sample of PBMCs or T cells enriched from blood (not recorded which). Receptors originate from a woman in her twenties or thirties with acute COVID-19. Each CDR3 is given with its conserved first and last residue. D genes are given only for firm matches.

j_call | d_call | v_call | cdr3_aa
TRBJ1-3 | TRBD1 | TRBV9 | CASSHGQGGGNTIYF
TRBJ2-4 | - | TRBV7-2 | CASSSGGWDIQYF
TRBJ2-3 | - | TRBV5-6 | CASSLPGVGTDTQYF
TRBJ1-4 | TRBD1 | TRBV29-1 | CSVEIGQGLLF
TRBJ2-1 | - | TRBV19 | CASNRGFYNEQFF
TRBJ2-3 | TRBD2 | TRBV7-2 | CASSSLAGGAWKYF
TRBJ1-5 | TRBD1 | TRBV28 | CASRGTANQPQHF
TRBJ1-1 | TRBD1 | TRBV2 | CASNRQGQVYTEAFF
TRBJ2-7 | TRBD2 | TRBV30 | CAWSVGIAGDFYEQYF
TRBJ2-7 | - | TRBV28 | CASSIFGGRIHEQYF
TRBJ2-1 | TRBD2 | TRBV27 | CASSFSGGANEQFF
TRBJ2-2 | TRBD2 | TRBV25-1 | CASSAGTSGNGELFF
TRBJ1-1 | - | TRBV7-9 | CASSSPWANTEAFF
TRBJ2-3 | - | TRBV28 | CASSPALVTDTQYF
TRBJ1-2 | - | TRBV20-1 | CSARYINGYTF
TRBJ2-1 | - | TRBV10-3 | CAISVSSGNEQFF
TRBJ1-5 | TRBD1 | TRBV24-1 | CATSAGGTGLQPQHF
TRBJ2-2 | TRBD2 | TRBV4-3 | CASSQGTSGTGELFF
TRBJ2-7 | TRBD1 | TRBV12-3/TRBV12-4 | CASRRTGTYEQYF
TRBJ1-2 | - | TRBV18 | CASSPRSAQGGYTF
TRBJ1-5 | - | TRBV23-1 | CASSLLGGQPQHF
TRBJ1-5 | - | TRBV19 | CASSINLGRSNQPQHF
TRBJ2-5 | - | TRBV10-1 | CASSDTGHLQETQYF
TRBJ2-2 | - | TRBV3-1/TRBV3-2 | CASSQDQGPPSGELFF
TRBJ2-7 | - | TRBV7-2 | CASSTRHATYEQYF
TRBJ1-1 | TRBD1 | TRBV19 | CASSMLDRRIMNTEAFF
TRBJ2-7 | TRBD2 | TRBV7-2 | CASSLREGIPYEQYF
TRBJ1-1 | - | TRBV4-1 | CASSQDPTGNTEAFF